These T cell receptor beta chains were read from a single sample in a study of cytomegalovirus exposure and HLA in healthy donors. The table came from immunoSEQ multiplex PCR; TCRdb's copy has only in-frame clones and leaves some out. Among 150,000 to 200,000 clones listed, about four fifths were seen once. Sequencing was carried out using PBMCs. The receptor source for this set is a man between 18 and 35 years old in good health and CMV-seronegative. CDR3s include the opening cysteine and the closing phenylalanine or tryptophan. A D gene is named only where the DNA matches it firmly. A clone size is listed for some rows: how often the clone was seen (once, few, many), or a class if it is expanded.

len,abundance,d_gene,j_gene,v_gene,CDR3aa,CDR3nt
14,NA,NA,TRBJ1-2,TRBV28,CASSLRGRGGGYTF,TGTGCCAGCAGTTTAAGGGGCCGGGGGGGTGGCTACACCTTC
17,NA,NA,TRBJ2-5,TRBV7-9,CASSWGGGGLYQETQYF,TGTGCCAGCAGCTGGGGGGGCGGCGGCCTGTACCAAGAGACCCAGTACTTC
15,NA,TRBD1,TRBJ2-7,TRBV10-3,CAISGYPDRGNEQYF,TGTGCCATCAGTGGATACCCGGACAGGGGAAACGAGCAGTACTTC
15,NA,TRBD1,TRBJ2-5,TRBV11-3,CASSPGQAGQETQYF,TGTGCCAGCAGCCCGGGACAGGCGGGCCAAGAGACCCAGTACTTC
14,NA,NA,TRBJ1-5,TRBV28,CASSFAQSNQPQHF,TGTGCCAGCAGTTTTGCCCAGAGCAATCAGCCCCAGCATTTT
16,NA,TRBD1,TRBJ1-1,TRBV28,CASSLGRTGLTLEAFF,TGTGCCAGCAGTTTAGGCCGGACAGGTTTAACCCTCGAAGCTTTCTTT
15,NA,TRBD1,TRBJ2-5,TRBV6-6,CASREWTGAGETQYF,TGTGCCAGCAGAGAGTGGACAGGGGCGGGGGAGACCCAGTACTTC
15,few,NA,TRBJ2-3,TRBV2,CASKSRTVRRDTQYF,TGTGCCAGCAAGTCTAGGACAGTGAGGAGAGATACGCAGTATTTT
13,NA,NA,TRBJ2-3,TRBV5-1,CASSHGAGYTQYF,TGCGCCAGCAGTCATGGGGCCGGGTACACGCAGTATTTT
13,NA,NA,TRBJ2-2,TRBV28,CASSFTNTGELFF,TGTGCCAGCAGTTTCACGAACACCGGGGAGCTGTTTTTT
16,NA,NA,TRBJ1-2,TRBV29-1,CSVEEKKGIANYGYTF,TGCAGCGTTGAAGAGAAAAAGGGGATAGCTAACTATGGCTACACCTTC
18,NA,TRBD2,TRBJ2-3,TRBV30,CAWSPDLFSGGPGDTQYF,TGTGCCTGGAGTCCAGACCTATTTAGCGGGGGGCCGGGAGATACGCAGTATTTT
15,NA,TRBD1,TRBJ2-1,TRBV5-8,CASSYGTGVLEEQFF,TGTGCCAGCAGCTATGGGACAGGGGTCCTAGAGGAGCAGTTCTTC
15,NA,TRBD1,TRBJ2-7,TRBV27,CASSPRQGVDYEQYF,TGTGCCAGCAGCCCTAGACAGGGTGTGGACTACGAGCAGTACTTC
16,NA,NA,TRBJ1-2,TRBV18,CASSPQGQGGDYGYTF,TGTGCCAGCTCACCACAAGGGCAGGGAGGGGACTATGGCTACACCTTC
15,NA,NA,TRBJ1-2,TRBV5-4,CASSVRQSWGYGYTF,TGTGCCAGCAGCGTACGACAGAGTTGGGGCTATGGCTACACCTTC
13,NA,TRBD1,TRBJ2-7,TRBV11-2,CASSWDRTYEQYF,TGTGCCAGCAGCTGGGACAGAACCTACGAGCAGTACTTC
16,NA,NA,TRBJ2-7,TRBV5-6,CASSFPRQSLSYEQYF,TGTGCCAGCAGCTTCCCACGACAGTCGCTCTCCTACGAGCAGTACTTC
15,NA,NA,TRBJ2-2,TRBV6-5,CASSSQGLSTGELFF,TGTGCCAGCAGTTCACAGGGCCTCTCGACCGGGGAGCTGTTTTTT
14,NA,NA,TRBJ2-2,TRBV5-4,CASSLGSGDGELFF,TGTGCCAGCAGCTTGGGCAGTGGTGACGGGGAGCTGTTTTTT
11,NA,NA,TRBJ2-5,TRBV5-1,CASSFLETQYF,TGCGCCAGCAGTTTCCTGGAGACCCAGTACTTC
14,NA,TRBD1,TRBJ2-7,TRBV7-9,CASSSRTGDYEQYF,TGTGCCAGCAGCAGCAGGACAGGGGACTACGAGCAGTACTTC
16,NA,NA,TRBJ1-4,TRBV7-9,CASSLPQTLAREKLFF,TGTGCCAGCAGCTTGCCACAGACGTTGGCTCGTGAAAAACTGTTTTTT
10,once,TRBD1,TRBJ1-1,TRBV19,CASGQVEAFF,TGTGCCAGTGGACAGGTTGAAGCTTTCTTT